This T cell receptor (beta chain) was documented in a study of shared clonotypes between healthy human individuals. Whole-study context: Donors had three CD4 naive, three CD4 memory, two CD8 naive and one CD8 memory plate apiece. Study results and limitations: Generation probabilities of non-shared clonotypes were lower (relative to those shared by all four donors).

Naive CD8 cells were CD45RO-negative, positively selected for CCR7, excluding terminally differentiated effector memory CD45RA+ cells. Comment on this clone: Its target is unknown.

The CDR3 is 14 amino acids. J gave up 4 bases and V 0 bases, and 2 bases lay outside the gene matches. The germline CDR1 and CDR2 sequences are LNHDA and SQIVND (reference sequence). Clones were sequenced by immunoSEQ multiplex PCR, and TCRdb holds only the in-frame ones, with some missing. The profile shows over 2 million clones, about 95% of them singletons. This TCR derives from a man in his late teens or twenties in good health. The genes are TRBV19 and TRBJ1-2; 7 bases are shared with TRBD1. Material: naive CD8+ T cells sorted from blood. This chain's CDR3 is CASSIDRGVYGYTF. The CDR3 DNA follows: TGTGCCAGTAGTATAGACAGGGGGGTCTATGGCTACACCTTC.